These T cell receptor beta chains were read from a single sample in a study of human T cells and chemical hapten exposure. TCRdb ran MiXCR on the RACE reads and lists one entry per CDR3 protein. The repertoire holds about 380,000 distinct CDR3 sequences, with approximately 5.1% as singletons. The sequenced sample was whole blood, obtained in connection with sensitization to the hapten diphenylcyclopropenone (DPC). These receptors were collected from a woman aged 45-59 years with alopecia areata. Some clones in this sample may be carry-over from other donors' samples. CDR3s include the opening cysteine and the closing phenylalanine or tryptophan. Each record gives: J gene, clone size, D gene, V gene, CDR3 DNA, CDR3 protein. The D gene is left open where the match is weak. Clone size is stated in some rows and not others, as once, few, many or a class when expanded.

J gene: TRBJ2-1
clone size: many
D gene: NA
V gene: TRBV29-1
CDR3 DNA: TGCAGCGTCAGAAGGGAGTACAATGAGCAGTTCTTC
CDR3 protein: CSVRREYNEQFF

J gene: TRBJ1-4
clone size: many
D gene: NA
V gene: TRBV20-1
CDR3 DNA: TGCAGTGCTCGTGGACAGTCTAATGAAAAACTGTTTTTT
CDR3 protein: CSARGQSNEKLFF

J gene: TRBJ1-5
clone size: few
D gene: TRBD1
V gene: TRBV30
CDR3 DNA: TGTGCCTGGAGCGCCTCAGGGGGAAGGCAGCCCCAGCATTTT
CDR3 protein: CAWSASGGRQPQHF

J gene: TRBJ1-3
clone size: few
D gene: NA
V gene: TRBV28
CDR3 DNA: TGTGCCAGCAGCTCAGGGACGCCTAGCTCTGGAAACACCATATATTTT
CDR3 protein: CASSSGTPSSGNTIYF

J gene: TRBJ1-1
clone size: NA
D gene: NA
V gene: TRBV20-1
CDR3 DNA: TGCAGTGCTGGGGGCGCGAGGACGAACACTGAAGCTTTCTTT
CDR3 protein: CSAGGARTNTEAFF

J gene: TRBJ1-5
clone size: few
D gene: NA
V gene: TRBV18
CDR3 DNA: TGTGCCAGCTCACCCTCTTGGAATAGCAATCAGCCCCAGCATTTT
CDR3 protein: CASSPSWNSNQPQHF

J gene: TRBJ2-3
clone size: NA
D gene: NA
V gene: TRBV4-2
CDR3 DNA: TGTGCCAGCAGCCTGTGGCGGGCAGAGACAGATACGCAGTATTTT
CDR3 protein: CASSLWRAETDTQYF

J gene: TRBJ2-3
clone size: NA
D gene: NA
V gene: TRBV13
CDR3 DNA: TGTGCCAGCAGCTTAGGATCCGGGGTGGCGCAGTATTTT
CDR3 protein: CASSLGSGVAQYF

J gene: TRBJ1-1
clone size: NA
D gene: NA
V gene: TRBV20-1
CDR3 DNA: TGCAGTGCTAAGGCGCAGGACGCTGAAGCTTTCTTT
CDR3 protein: CSAKAQDAEAFF

J gene: TRBJ2-1
clone size: many
D gene: NA
V gene: TRBV5-4
CDR3 DNA: TGTGCCAGCAGCTTGGGAGGGCCGAGGGGCAATGAGCAGTTCTTC
CDR3 protein: CASSLGGPRGNEQFF

J gene: TRBJ2-5
clone size: many
D gene: NA
V gene: TRBV6-2/TRBV6-3
CDR3 DNA: TGTGCCAGCAGTTACCCGACTCCCCAAGAGACCCAGTACTTC
CDR3 protein: CASSYPTPQETQYF

J gene: TRBJ2-7
clone size: NA
D gene: TRBD1
V gene: TRBV29-1
CDR3 DNA: TGCAGCGTTCGAGACAGGGGGCTCTACGAGCAGTACTTC
CDR3 protein: CSVRDRGLYEQYF

J gene: TRBJ2-3
clone size: few
D gene: NA
V gene: TRBV11-2
CDR3 DNA: TGTGCCAGCAGCTTAAGGGCAGCGTTCACAGATACGCAGTATTTT
CDR3 protein: CASSLRAAFTDTQYF

J gene: TRBJ1-2
clone size: NA
D gene: NA
V gene: TRBV12-3/TRBV12-4
CDR3 DNA: TGTGCCAGCAGCTCCATACCGCAGGGCTACACCTTC
CDR3 protein: CASSSIPQGYTF

J gene: TRBJ2-3
clone size: few
D gene: TRBD2
V gene: TRBV4-2
CDR3 DNA: TGTGCCAGCAGCCAGCTGACTAGCGGGAGATTCGATACGCAGTATTTT
CDR3 protein: CASSQLTSGRFDTQYF

J gene: TRBJ2-3
clone size: once
D gene: TRBD2
V gene: TRBV7-9
CDR3 DNA: TGTGCCAGCAGCCCCCGGACTAGCGATAACTCAGATACGCAGTATTTT
CDR3 protein: CASSPRTSDNSDTQYF

J gene: TRBJ1-5
clone size: NA
D gene: TRBD1
V gene: TRBV12-5
CDR3 DNA: TGTGCTAGTGGTTTGGTGGCAGGGGGTTTAGGACAGCCCCAGCATTTT
CDR3 protein: CASGLVAGGLGQPQHF

J gene: TRBJ1-2
clone size: few
D gene: NA
V gene: TRBV27
CDR3 DNA: TGTGCCAGCAGTTACTACCAGGGGTCTTCTAACTATGGCTACACCTTC
CDR3 protein: CASSYYQGSSNYGYTF

J gene: TRBJ2-7
clone size: NA
D gene: NA
V gene: TRBV11-2
CDR3 DNA: TGTGCCAGCAGCTTACTAGGGACGGAATCCTACGAGCAGTACTTC
CDR3 protein: CASSLLGTESYEQYF

J gene: TRBJ1-2
clone size: few
D gene: NA
V gene: TRBV2
CDR3 DNA: TGTGCCAGCAGTGGGACGTCCCGGGGCTACACCTTC
CDR3 protein: CASSGTSRGYTF

J gene: TRBJ2-2
clone size: few
D gene: NA
V gene: TRBV7-7
CDR3 DNA: TGTGCCAGCTCCCTGGGAGACCCGAACACCGGGGAGCTGTTTTTT
CDR3 protein: CASSLGDPNTGELFF

J gene: TRBJ2-3
clone size: NA
D gene: NA
V gene: TRBV28
CDR3 DNA: TGTGCCTCGACATCCAACGGCGTGAGGAAGTATTTT
CDR3 protein: CASTSNGVRKYF

J gene: TRBJ2-7
clone size: many
D gene: NA
V gene: TRBV2
CDR3 DNA: TGTGCCAGCAGTGAAGAGGGACGTCTGATCCCCGAGCAGTACTTC
CDR3 protein: CASSEEGRLIPEQYF

J gene: TRBJ2-2
clone size: many
D gene: NA
V gene: TRBV25-1
CDR3 DNA: TGTGCCAGCAGTGACCCCGGGACCCACACCGGGGAGCTGTTTTTT
CDR3 protein: CASSDPGTHTGELFF

J gene: TRBJ2-5
clone size: few
D gene: NA
V gene: TRBV6-5
CDR3 DNA: TGTGCCAGCAGCTCCTTGGGGGCGGGGTTAGGAGAGACCCAGTACTTC
CDR3 protein: CASSSLGAGLGETQYF

J gene: TRBJ2-7
clone size: NA
D gene: NA
V gene: TRBV12-3/TRBV12-4
CDR3 DNA: TGTGCCAGCAGTCTTCAGGGGTTCGGGCGTTACGAGCAGTACTTC
CDR3 protein: CASSLQGFGRYEQYF

J gene: TRBJ2-7
clone size: many
D gene: NA
V gene: TRBV28
CDR3 DNA: TGTGCCAGCAGTCCCGACAAGCCCGACGAGCAGTACTTC
CDR3 protein: CASSPDKPDEQYF

J gene: TRBJ2-5
clone size: many
D gene: TRBD2
V gene: TRBV7-9
CDR3 DNA: TGTGCCAGCAGCTTTGGTCCTAGCGGGGGACTGCAAGAGACCCAGTACTTC
CDR3 protein: CASSFGPSGGLQETQYF

J gene: TRBJ2-1
clone size: few
D gene: TRBD2
V gene: TRBV4-1
CDR3 DNA: TGCGCCAGCAGCCAAGATGACAGTAGCGGGTGGAATGAGCAGTTCTTC
CDR3 protein: CASSQDDSSGWNEQFF

J gene: TRBJ1-6
clone size: many
D gene: NA
V gene: TRBV14
CDR3 DNA: TGTGCCAGCAGCCAAGGCGTAATGAACAGGGATTCACCCCTCCACTTT
CDR3 protein: CASSQGVMNRDSPLHF

J gene: TRBJ2-4
clone size: many
D gene: NA
V gene: TRBV7-8
CDR3 DNA: TGTGCCAGCAGCTTAGGCCAGCTAAACATTCAGTACTTC
CDR3 protein: CASSLGQLNIQYF

J gene: TRBJ1-2
clone size: many
D gene: TRBD1
V gene: TRBV12-3/TRBV12-4
CDR3 DNA: TGTGCCCCAGGGGCAGGGGGTATGGACTATGGCTACACCTTC
CDR3 protein: CAPGAGGMDYGYTF

J gene: TRBJ2-1
clone size: few
D gene: NA
V gene: TRBV11-2
CDR3 DNA: TGTGCCAGCAGCCTCTGGCCCCGGGACTCAGGGGGGAATGAGCAGTTCTTC
CDR3 protein: CASSLWPRDSGGNEQFF

J gene: TRBJ2-2
clone size: many
D gene: TRBD2
V gene: TRBV24-1
CDR3 DNA: TGTGCCACCAGTGACCCCTCCAGCGGGGGGGCCGGGGAGCTGTTTTTT
CDR3 protein: CATSDPSSGGAGELFF

J gene: TRBJ1-1
clone size: few
D gene: NA
V gene: TRBV5-1
CDR3 DNA: TGCGCCAGCAGCTTGGATCCTGGCAGGGTGAACACTGAAGCTTTCTTT
CDR3 protein: CASSLDPGRVNTEAFF

J gene: TRBJ2-5
clone size: many
D gene: NA
V gene: TRBV2
CDR3 DNA: TGTGCCAGCAGTGATACCGGTCGGGAGACCCAGTACTTC
CDR3 protein: CASSDTGRETQYF

J gene: TRBJ2-3
clone size: NA
D gene: TRBD2
V gene: TRBV29-1
CDR3 DNA: TGCAGCGTTACGCTAGCGGGAGGGTCCAAAGATACGCGGTATTTT
CDR3 protein: CSVTLAGGSKDTRYF

J gene: TRBJ2-5
clone size: few
D gene: NA
V gene: TRBV13
CDR3 DNA: TGTGCCAGCAGCCTCCCAGCGGGCCCCGAGGGCGAGGAGACCCAGTACTTC
CDR3 protein: CASSLPAGPEGEETQYF

J gene: TRBJ2-7
clone size: NA
D gene: NA
V gene: TRBV6-6
CDR3 DNA: TGTGCCAGTCTCGGGAGGGACAGGACCTACGAGCAGTACTTC
CDR3 protein: CASLGRDRTYEQYF